This TCR beta chain was sequenced for a study of blood T cell repertoires in COVID-19. Study overall: In each case, the material was cDNA or gDNA derived from T cells, B-cell-depleted T cells, or PBMCs.

Participants' reported clinical history set cohort assignment. CDR3 length: 15 amino acids. Trimming removed 4 bases from V and 4 bases from J, with 13 bases in between. Germline CDR1 LGHNA, CDR2 YNFKEQ. The protocol was immunoSEQ multiplex PCR, while the TCRdb copy is restricted to in-frame clones and leaves out a portion. The sample contains around 370,000 clones, about 88% of which appear only once. The sample consisted of PBMCs or T cells enriched from blood (not recorded which). The V call is TRBV4-2, the J call TRBJ2-2, with TRBD2 as a possible D gene (7 bases). This TCR came from a woman between 18 and 30 years old who had recovered from COVID-19. The CDR3 nucleotides are TGTGCCAGCAGCCGGGCGGGGGCGACCACCGGGGAGCTGTTTTTT. This sequence encodes CASSRAGATTGELFF.